This TCR beta chain comes out of a study of T cell responses to AZD1222 COVID-19 vaccine. Study conclusions and caveats: Elevations in Spike-specific TCR breadth and depth followed administration of two AZD1222 doses. It was only after the peak T cell response that any repertoires were sampled. CD4 TCRs covered the whole spike, strongest at regions 160-218 and 743-854.

V lost 7 bases and J 0 bases, leaving 15 bases between the germline ends. Germline lookup yields CDR1 ENHRY and CDR2 SYGVKD. This CDR3 region has 15 residues. TCRdb keeps only in-frame clones here, not all; method: immunoSEQ multiplex PCR. The sample yields some 120,000 clones, more than 70% seen once. In the case of this clone: Its target is not known.

The sequenced sample was peripheral blood, obtained on day 0 of AZD1222 vaccination. The genes are TRBV10-3 and TRBJ1-1, with D possibly TRBD1 on 6 matching bases. This TCR was sampled from an adult in good health. The CDR3 DNA sequence: TGTGCCATCAAAGGGCAGGGGAGTTTGAACACTGAAGCTTTCTTT. It specifies CAIKGQGSLNTEAFF.